This TCR beta chain was retrieved from a study of beta chain features in type 1 diabetes. Findings and caveats of the study: Type 1 diabetes patients had moderately but significantly shorter TCRB CDR3s in all four CD4+ subsets. These data did not resolve whether HLA type affects TCRB rearrangement.

Worth noting for this clone: Its antigen is undetermined.

Expressed TCRB transcripts were sequenced because the entire RNA isolate underwent reverse transcription. There were several million reads on average in the naive, central memory and regulatory T cell samples. Using immunoSEQ multiplex PCR, the repertoire was profiled, and TCRdb retains in-frame clones only, with some absent. The sample includes more than 120,000 clones, about 13% of them seen just once. CDR3 length: 16 amino acids. Trimming shortened V by 0 bases and J by 2 bases, and 14 bases separated the two germline ends. CDR1 and CDR2 (germline): GTSNPN, SVGIG (reference sequence). The genes are TRBV30 and TRBJ1-5, with D possibly matching TRBD1 (6 bases). The sequencing input was central memory CD4+ T cells from blood. The sequence came from a man between 18 and 29 years old with type 1 diabetes. CDR3 region: CAWSVPSTGGNQPQHF. As DNA, the CDR3 is TGTGCCTGGAGTGTACCATCGACAGGAGGCAATCAGCCCCAGCATTTT. Complete variable domain (other parts from reference TRBV30 and TRBJ1-5): SQTIHQWPATLVQPVGSPLSLECTVEGTSNPNLYWYRQAAGRGLQLLFYSVGIGQISSEVPQNLSASRPQDRQFILSSKKLLLSDSGFYLCAWSVPSTGGNQPQHFGDGTRLSIL.